This T cell receptor (beta chain) came from a study of blood T cell repertoires in COVID-19. Looking at the study overall: Whether acute or convalescent, the COVID-19 samples came from the United States, Italy and Spain. PBMCs, B-cell-depleted T cells, or T cells were the source of the cDNA or gDNA that made up the material.

Source study methods: The assay estimated nucleated cells by amplifying reference gene primers. Using immunoSEQ multiplex PCR, the repertoire was profiled, and TCRdb retains in-frame clones only, with some absent. The V and J calls and clone size come from that table; D and trimming were worked out from the DNA. The data show approximately 140,000 clones, about three quarters seen once. J lost 7 bases, V lost 2 bases, and 2 bases had no gene match. Germline values: CDR1 MNHNS, CDR2 SASEGT. CDR3 length equals 12 residues. The sample consisted of peripheral blood. This clonotype originated in an elderly man with acute or convalescent COVID-19. V gene TRBV6-1 combines with J gene TRBJ2-7, with 7 positions matching TRBD1. For the CDR3, the DNA is TGTGCCAGCAGTGAACAGGGGGAGGAGCAGTACTTC. It is translated as CASSEQGEEQYF.